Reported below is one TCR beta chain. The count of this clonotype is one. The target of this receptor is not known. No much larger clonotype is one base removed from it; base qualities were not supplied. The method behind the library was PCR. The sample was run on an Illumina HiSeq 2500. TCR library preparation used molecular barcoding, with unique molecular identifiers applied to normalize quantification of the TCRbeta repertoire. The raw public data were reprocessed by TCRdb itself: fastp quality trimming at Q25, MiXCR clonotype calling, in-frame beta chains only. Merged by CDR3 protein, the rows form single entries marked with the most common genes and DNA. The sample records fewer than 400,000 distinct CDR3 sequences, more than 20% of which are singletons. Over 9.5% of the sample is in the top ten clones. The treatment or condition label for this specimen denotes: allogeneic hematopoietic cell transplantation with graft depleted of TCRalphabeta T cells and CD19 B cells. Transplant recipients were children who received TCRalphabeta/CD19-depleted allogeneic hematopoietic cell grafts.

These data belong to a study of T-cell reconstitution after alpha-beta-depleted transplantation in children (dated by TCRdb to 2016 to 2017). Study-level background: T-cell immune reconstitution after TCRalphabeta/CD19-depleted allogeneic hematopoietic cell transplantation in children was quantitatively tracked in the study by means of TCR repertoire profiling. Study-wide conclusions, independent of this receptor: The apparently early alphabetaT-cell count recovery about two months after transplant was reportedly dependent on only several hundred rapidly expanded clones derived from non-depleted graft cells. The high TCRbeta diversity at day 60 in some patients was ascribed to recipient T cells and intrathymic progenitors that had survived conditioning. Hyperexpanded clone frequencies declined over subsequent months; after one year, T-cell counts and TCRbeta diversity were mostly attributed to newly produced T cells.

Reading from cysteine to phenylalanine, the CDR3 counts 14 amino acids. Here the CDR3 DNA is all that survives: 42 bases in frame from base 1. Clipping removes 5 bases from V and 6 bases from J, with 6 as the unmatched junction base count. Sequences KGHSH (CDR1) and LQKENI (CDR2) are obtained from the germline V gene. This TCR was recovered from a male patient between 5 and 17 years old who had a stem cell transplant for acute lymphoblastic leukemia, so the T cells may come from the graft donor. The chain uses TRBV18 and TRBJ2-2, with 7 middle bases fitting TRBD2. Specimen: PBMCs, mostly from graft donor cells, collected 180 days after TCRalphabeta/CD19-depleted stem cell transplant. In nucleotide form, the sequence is TGTGCCAGCTCATCTACTAGCGAAGCCGGGGAGCTGTTTTTT. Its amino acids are CASSSTSEAGELFF.